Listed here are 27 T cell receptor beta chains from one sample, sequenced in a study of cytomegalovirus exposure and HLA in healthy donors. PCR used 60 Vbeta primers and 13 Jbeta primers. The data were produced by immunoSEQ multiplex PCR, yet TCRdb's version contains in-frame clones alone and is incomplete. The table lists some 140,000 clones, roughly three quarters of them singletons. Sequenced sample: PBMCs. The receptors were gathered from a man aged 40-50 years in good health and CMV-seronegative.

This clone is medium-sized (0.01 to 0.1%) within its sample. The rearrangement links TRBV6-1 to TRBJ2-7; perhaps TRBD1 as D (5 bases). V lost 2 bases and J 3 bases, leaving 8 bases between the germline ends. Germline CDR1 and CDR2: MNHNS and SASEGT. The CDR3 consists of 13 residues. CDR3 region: CASSENRNYEQYF. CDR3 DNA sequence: TGTGCCAGCAGTGAAAACAGGAACTACGAGCAGTACTTC.

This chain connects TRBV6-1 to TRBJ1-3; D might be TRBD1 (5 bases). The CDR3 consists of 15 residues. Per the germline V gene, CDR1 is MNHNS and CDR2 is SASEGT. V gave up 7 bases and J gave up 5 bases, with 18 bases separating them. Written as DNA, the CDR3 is TGTGCCAGCACCTCCTTCGGGGGGGAAAGAAACACCATATATTTT. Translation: CASTSFGGERNTIYF.

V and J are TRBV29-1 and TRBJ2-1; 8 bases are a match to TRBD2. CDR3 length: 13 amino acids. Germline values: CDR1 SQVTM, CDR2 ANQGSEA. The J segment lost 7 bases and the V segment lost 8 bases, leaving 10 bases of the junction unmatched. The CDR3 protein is CSSGGRIGNEQFF. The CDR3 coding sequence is TGCAGCTCGGGCGGGAGGATAGGGAATGAGCAGTTCTTC.

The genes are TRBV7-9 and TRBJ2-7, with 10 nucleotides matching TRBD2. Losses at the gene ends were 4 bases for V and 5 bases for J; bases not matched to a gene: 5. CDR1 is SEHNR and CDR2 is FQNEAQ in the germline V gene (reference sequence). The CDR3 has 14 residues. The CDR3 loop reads CASSWSGGADEQYF. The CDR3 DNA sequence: TGTGCCAGCAGCTGGAGCGGGGGGGCCGACGAGCAGTACTTC.

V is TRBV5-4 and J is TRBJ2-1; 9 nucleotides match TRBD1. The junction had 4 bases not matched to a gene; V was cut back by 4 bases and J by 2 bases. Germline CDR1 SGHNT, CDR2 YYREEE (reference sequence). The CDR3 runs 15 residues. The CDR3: CASSQDRGTYNEQFF. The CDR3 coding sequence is TGTGCCAGCAGCCAAGACAGGGGGACCTACAATGAGCAGTTCTTC.

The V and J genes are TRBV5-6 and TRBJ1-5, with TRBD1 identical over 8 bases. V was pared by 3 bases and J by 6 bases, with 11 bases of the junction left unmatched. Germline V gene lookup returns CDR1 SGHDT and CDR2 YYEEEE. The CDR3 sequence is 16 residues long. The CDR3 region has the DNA TGTGCCAGCAGCTCCTACAGGGGGACGGTTGGTCAGCCCCAGCATTTT. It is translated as CASSSYRGTVGQPQHF. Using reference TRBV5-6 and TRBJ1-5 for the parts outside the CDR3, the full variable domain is DAGVTQSPTHLIKTRGQQVTLRCSPKSGHDTVSWYQQALGQGPQFIFQYYEEEERQRGNFPDRFSGHQFPNYSSELNVNALLLGDSALYLCASSSYRGTVGQPQHFGDGTRLSIL.

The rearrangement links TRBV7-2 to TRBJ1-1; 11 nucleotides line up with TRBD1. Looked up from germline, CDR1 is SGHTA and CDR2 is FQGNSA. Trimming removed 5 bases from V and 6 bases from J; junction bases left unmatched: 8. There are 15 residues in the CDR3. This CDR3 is CASSLRTGGPAEAFF. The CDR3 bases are TGTGCCAGCAGCCTCAGGACAGGGGGCCCCGCTGAAGCTTTCTTT. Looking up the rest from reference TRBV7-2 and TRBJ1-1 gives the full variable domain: GAGVSQSPSNKVTEKGKDVELRCDPISGHTALYWYRQSLGQGLEFLIYFQGNSAPDKSGLPSDRFSAERTGGSVSTLTIQRTQQEDSAVYLCASSLRTGGPAEAFFGQGTRLTVV.

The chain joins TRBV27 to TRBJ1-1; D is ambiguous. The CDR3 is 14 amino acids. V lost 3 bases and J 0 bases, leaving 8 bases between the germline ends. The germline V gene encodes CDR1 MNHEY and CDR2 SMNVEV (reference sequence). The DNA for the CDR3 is TGTGCCAGCAGTTTGTACAGAGTGAACACTGAAGCTTTCTTT. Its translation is CASSLYRVNTEAFF.

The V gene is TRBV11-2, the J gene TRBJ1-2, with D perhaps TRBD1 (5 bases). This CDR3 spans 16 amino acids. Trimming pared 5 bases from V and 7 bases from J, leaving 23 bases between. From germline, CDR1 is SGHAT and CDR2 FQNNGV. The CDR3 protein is CASSPDLDRVRGGYTF. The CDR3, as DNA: TGTGCCAGCAGCCCGGACCTCGACAGAGTACGCGGTGGCTACACCTTC.

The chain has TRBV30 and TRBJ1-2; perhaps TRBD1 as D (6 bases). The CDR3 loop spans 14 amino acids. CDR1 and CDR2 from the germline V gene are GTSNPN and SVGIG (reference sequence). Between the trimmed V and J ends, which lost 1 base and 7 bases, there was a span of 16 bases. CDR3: CAWSAMRGASGYTF. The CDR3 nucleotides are TGTGCCTGGAGTGCAATGCGGGGGGCAAGTGGCTACACCTTC. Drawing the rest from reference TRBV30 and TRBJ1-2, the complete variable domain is SQTIHQWPATLVQPVGSPLSLECTVEGTSNPNLYWYRQAAGRGLQLLFYSVGIGQISSEVPQNLSASRPQDRQFILSSKKLLLSDSGFYLCAWSAMRGASGYTFGSGTRLTVV.

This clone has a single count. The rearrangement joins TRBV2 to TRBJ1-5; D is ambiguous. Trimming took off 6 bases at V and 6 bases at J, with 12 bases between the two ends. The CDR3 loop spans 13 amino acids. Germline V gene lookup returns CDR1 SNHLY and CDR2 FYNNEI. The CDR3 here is CASRGLGSQPQHF. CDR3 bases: TGTGCCAGCAGAGGACTGGGCAGTCAGCCCCAGCATTTT.

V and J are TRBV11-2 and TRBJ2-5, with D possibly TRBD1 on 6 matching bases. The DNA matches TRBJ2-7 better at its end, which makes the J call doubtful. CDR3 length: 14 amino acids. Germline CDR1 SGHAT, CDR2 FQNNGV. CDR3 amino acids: CASSGWSGQFEQYF. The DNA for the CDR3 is TGTGCCAGCAGCGGGTGGAGTGGACAGTTCGAGCAGTACTTC.

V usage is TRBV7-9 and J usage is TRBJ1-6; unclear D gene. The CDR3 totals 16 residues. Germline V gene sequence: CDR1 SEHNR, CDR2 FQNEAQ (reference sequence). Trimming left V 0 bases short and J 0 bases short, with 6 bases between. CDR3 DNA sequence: TGTGCCAGCAGCTTAGCAAGGAGCTCCTATAATTCACCCCTCCACTTT. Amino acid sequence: CASSLARSSYNSPLHF.

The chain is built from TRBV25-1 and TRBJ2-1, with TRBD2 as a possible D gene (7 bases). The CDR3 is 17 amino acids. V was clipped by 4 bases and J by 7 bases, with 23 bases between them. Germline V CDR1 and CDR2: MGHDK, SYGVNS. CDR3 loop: CASSGDGRAGVANEQFF. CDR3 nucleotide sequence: TGTGCCAGCAGTGGAGATGGGAGGGCAGGGGTGGCGAATGAGCAGTTCTTC.

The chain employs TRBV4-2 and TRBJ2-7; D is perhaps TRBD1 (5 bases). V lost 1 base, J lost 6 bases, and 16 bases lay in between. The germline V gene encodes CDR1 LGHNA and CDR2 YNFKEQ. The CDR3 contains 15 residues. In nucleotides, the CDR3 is TGTGCCAGCAGCCAAGGATCAGGGAACCCCGGCGAGCAGTACTTC. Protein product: CASSQGSGNPGEQYF.

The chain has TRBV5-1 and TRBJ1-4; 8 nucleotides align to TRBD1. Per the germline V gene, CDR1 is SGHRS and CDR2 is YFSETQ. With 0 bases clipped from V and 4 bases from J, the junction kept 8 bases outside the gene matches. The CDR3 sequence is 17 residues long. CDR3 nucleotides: TGCGCCAGCAGCTTGGGGCACCGGACAGGGTATAATGAAAAACTGTTTTTT. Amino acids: CASSLGHRTGYNEKLFF.

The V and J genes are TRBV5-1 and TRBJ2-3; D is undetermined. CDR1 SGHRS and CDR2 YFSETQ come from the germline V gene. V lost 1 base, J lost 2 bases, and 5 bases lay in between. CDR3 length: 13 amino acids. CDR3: CASSLLLTDTQYF. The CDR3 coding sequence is TGCGCCAGCAGCTTGCTACTCACAGATACGCAGTATTTT.

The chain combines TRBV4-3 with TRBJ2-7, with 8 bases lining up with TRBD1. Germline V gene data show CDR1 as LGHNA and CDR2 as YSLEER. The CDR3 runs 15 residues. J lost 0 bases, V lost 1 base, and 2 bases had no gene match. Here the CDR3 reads CASSQGTGSSYEQYF. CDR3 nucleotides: TGCGCCAGCAGCCAAGGGACAGGGAGCTCCTACGAGCAGTACTTC.

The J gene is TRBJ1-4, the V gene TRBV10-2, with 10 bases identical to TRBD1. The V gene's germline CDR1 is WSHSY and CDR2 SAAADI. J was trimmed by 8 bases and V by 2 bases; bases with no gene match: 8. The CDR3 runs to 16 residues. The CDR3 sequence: CASSEPGLTGGEKLFF. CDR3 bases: TGCGCCAGCAGTGAGCCGGGATTGACAGGGGGCGAAAAACTGTTTTTT.

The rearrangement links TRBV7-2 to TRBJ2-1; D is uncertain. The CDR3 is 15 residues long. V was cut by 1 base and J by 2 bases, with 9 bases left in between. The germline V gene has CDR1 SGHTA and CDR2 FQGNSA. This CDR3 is CASSLDARTYNEQFF. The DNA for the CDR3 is TGTGCCAGCAGCTTAGATGCCAGAACCTACAATGAGCAGTTCTTC.

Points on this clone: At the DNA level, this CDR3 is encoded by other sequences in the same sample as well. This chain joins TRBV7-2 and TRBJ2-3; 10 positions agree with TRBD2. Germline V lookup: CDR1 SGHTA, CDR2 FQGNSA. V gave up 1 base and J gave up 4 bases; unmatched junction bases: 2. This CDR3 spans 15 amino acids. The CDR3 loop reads CASSLVSGGADTQYF. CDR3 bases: TGTGCCAGCAGCTTAGTCAGCGGGGGGGCAGATACGCAGTATTTT.

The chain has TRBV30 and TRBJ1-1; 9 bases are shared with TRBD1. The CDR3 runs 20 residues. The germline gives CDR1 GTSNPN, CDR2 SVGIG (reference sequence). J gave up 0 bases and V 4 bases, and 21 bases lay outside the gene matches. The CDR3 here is CAWIRSTGSRDRAMNTEAFF. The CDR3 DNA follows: TGTGCCTGGATTAGAAGTACTGGTTCGCGGGACAGGGCCATGAACACTGAAGCTTTCTTT.

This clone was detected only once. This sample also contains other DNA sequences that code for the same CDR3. CDR3 DNA: TGTGCCAGCAGTCCCGGACAGTCCTACGAGCAGTACTTC. It specifies CASSPGQSYEQYF. The chain links TRBV28 to TRBJ2-7; tentative D call: TRBD1 (6 bases). V lost 5 bases and J lost 1, with 9 bases in between. Germline V CDR1 and CDR2: MDHEN, SYDVKM. This CDR3 is 13 amino acids long.

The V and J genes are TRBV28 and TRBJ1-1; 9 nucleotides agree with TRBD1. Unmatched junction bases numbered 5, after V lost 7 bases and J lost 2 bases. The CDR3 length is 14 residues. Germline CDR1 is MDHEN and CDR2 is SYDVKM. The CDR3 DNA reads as TGTGCCAGCACTAGGGACAGGGTTAACACTGAAGCTTTCTTT. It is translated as CASTRDRVNTEAFF.

The CDR3 DNA reads TGTGCCAGCAGCTCGGGACTAGCGGGATCCCGCGAGCAGTACTTC. This translates into CASSSGLAGSREQYF. This sequence joins TRBV7-2 and TRBJ2-7, with 13 nucleotides matching TRBD2. CDR1 and CDR2 from the germline V gene are SGHTA and FQGNSA. The CDR3 covers 15 residues. J gave up 6 bases and V 4 bases, and 6 bases lay outside the gene matches.

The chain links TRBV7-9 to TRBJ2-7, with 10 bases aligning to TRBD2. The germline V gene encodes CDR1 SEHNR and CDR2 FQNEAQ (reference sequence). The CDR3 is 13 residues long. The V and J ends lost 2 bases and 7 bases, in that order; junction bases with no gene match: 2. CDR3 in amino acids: CASSLLAGDEQYF. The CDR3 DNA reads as TGTGCCAGCAGCTTACTAGCGGGAGATGAGCAGTACTTC.

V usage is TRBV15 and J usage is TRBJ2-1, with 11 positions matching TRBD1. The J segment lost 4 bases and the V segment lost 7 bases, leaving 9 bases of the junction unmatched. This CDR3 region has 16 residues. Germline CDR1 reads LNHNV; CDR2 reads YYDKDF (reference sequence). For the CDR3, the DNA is TGTGCCACCAACCATTTCGGGACAGGGGGATACAATGAGCAGTTCTTC. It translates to CATNHFGTGGYNEQFF.